Here is one T cell receptor (beta chain) with its context. At one boundary the junction diverges from the germline segment, which might be a read error. Sequencing used immunoSEQ multiplex PCR; TCRdb keeps in-frame clones, though not all of them. The profile shows approximately 49,000 clones, under 80% of them singletons. The data derive from a study of memory CD4+ T cells and cytomegalovirus serostatus. Across the whole study: Healthy Belgian adult donors included nine or ten CMV-positive and 24 CMV-negative people.

The length of the CDR3 is 14 residues. The germline V gene encodes CDR1 SNHLY and CDR2 FYNNEI. The sort gate was single viable CD3+CD4+CD8-CD45RO+ cells for memory CD4+ T cells. The chain employs TRBV2 and TRBJ2-5; weak D call: TRBD1 (5 bases). This clonotype was obtained from an adult in good health and CMV-seronegative. Sequencing was carried out using memory CD4+ T cells from blood. As DNA, the CDR3 is TGTGCCAGCACTGAACAGGCAGCTCGGGAGACCCAGTACTTC. Encoded protein: CASTEQAARETQYF. Full variable domain (rest looked up from reference TRBV2 and TRBJ2-5): EPEVTQTPSHQVTQMGQEVILRCVPISNHLYFYWYRQILGQKVEFLVSFYNNEISEKSEIFDDQFSVERPDGSNFTLKIRSTKLEDSAMYFCASTEQAARETQYFGPGTRLLVL.